Listed below are T cell receptor beta chains from one sample, sequenced in a study of CD8 T cells in ankylosing spondylitis. TCRdb called the 5' RACE reads again in MiXCR, with one record for every CDR3 protein. The sample shows around 150,000 distinct CDR3 sequences, approximately 48% of them seen only once. The sequencing sample was made of synovial fluid, either unsorted or a sorted T cell fraction (not recorded which). These TCRs come from a male donor with ankylosing spondylitis. CDR3s include the opening cysteine and the closing phenylalanine or tryptophan. Fields, in order: J gene, clone size, D gene, V gene, CDR3 length, CDR3 protein, CDR3 DNA. D genes are given only for firm matches. Not every row has a clone size; where given, it reads once, few, many or a size class.

J: TRBJ1-1
size: .
D: TRBD1
V: TRBV4-1
length: 16
CDR3: CASSQARGLLNTEAFF
DNA: TGCGCCAGCAGCCAAGCCAGGGGGCTCCTGAACACTGAAGCTTTCTTT

J: TRBJ2-7
size: .
D: .
V: TRBV12-3/TRBV12-4
length: 13
CDR3: CASSFNTRGEQYF
DNA: TGTGCCAGCAGTTTCAATACCCGTGGAGAGCAGTACTTC

J: TRBJ2-7
size: .
D: .
V: TRBV12-3/TRBV12-4
length: 13
CDR3: CASSFSPTGWQYF
DNA: TGTGCCAGCAGTTTCTCCCCGACGGGCTGGCAGTACTTC

J: TRBJ2-7
size: .
D: TRBD1
V: TRBV7-9
length: 14
CDR3: CASGGTGIAYEQYF
DNA: TGTGCCAGCGGCGGGACAGGGATAGCCTACGAGCAGTACTTC

J: TRBJ1-4
size: .
D: .
V: TRBV28
length: 15
CDR3: CASSTYRDYAEKLFF
DNA: TGTGCCAGCAGTACCTACAGGGATTACGCTGAAAAACTGTTTTTT

J: TRBJ2-1
size: .
D: TRBD2
V: TRBV20-1
length: 18
CDR3: CSARDLKIAGANYNEQFF
DNA: TGCAGTGCTAGAGACCTAAAAATAGCGGGGGCGAATTACAATGAGCAGTTCTTC

J: TRBJ2-2
size: .
D: .
V: TRBV7-2
length: 16
CDR3: CASSLGVGANTGELFF
DNA: TGTGCCAGCAGCTTAGGAGTAGGGGCGAACACCGGGGAGCTGTTTTTT

J: TRBJ2-2
size: .
D: TRBD1
V: TRBV7-9
length: 16
CDR3: CASSHPRTGGTGELFF
DNA: TGTGCCAGCAGCCACCCCAGGACAGGGGGCACCGGGGAGCTGTTTTTT

J: TRBJ1-5
size: .
D: .
V: TRBV6-1
length: 15
CDR3: CASSVWYYSNQPQHF
DNA: TGTGCCAGCAGTGTGTGGTATTATAGCAATCAGCCCCAGCATTTT

J: TRBJ2-2
size: few
D: .
V: TRBV10-1
length: 13
CDR3: CASSRSDTGELFF
DNA: TGCGCCAGCTCGAGGAGCGACACCGGGGAGCTGTTTTTT

J: TRBJ2-7
size: few
D: .
V: TRBV27
length: 16
CDR3: CASSFLGSYAWGEQYF
DNA: TGTGCCAGCAGTTTTCTAGGGTCATACGCTTGGGGCGAGCAGTACTTC

J: TRBJ1-5
size: .
D: .
V: TRBV2
length: 16
CDR3: CASSEPKGGGNQPQHF
DNA: TGTGCCAGCAGTGAACCCAAAGGGGGGGGCAATCAGCCCCAGCATTTT

J: TRBJ2-1
size: .
D: .
V: TRBV28
length: 15
CDR3: CASSLYRISYNEQFF
DNA: TGTGCCAGCAGTTTATACCGAATCTCCTACAATGAGCAGTTCTTC

J: TRBJ1-1
size: .
D: .
V: TRBV12-3/TRBV12-4
length: 14
CDR3: CASHPSGADTEAFF
DNA: TGTGCCAGCCACCCGTCGGGGGCGGACACTGAAGCTTTCTTT

J: TRBJ2-2
size: few
D: .
V: TRBV3-1
length: 15
CDR3: CASSQVVRNTGELFF
DNA: TGTGCCAGCAGCCAAGTAGTCAGAAACACCGGGGAGCTGTTTTTT

J: TRBJ1-1
size: .
D: .
V: TRBV2
length: 14
CDR3: CASRLGDMNTEAFF
DNA: TGTGCCAGCAGGCTAGGGGACATGAACACTGAAGCTTTCTTT

J: TRBJ2-1
size: few
D: TRBD1
V: TRBV4-1
length: 16
CDR3: CASSQETGDTYNEQFF
DNA: TGCGCCAGCAGCCAAGAGACAGGGGATACCTACAATGAGCAGTTCTTC

J: TRBJ2-7
size: .
D: .
V: TRBV20-1
length: 18
CDR3: CSATTRGGPEYHSYEQYF
DNA: TGCAGTGCTACAACCAGGGGGGGCCCCGAATACCATTCCTACGAGCAGTACTTC

J: TRBJ1-2
size: .
D: .
V: TRBV27
length: 16
CDR3: CASSLSSQEKYYGYTF
DNA: TGTGCCAGCAGTTTATCTTCCCAAGAGAAGTACTATGGCTACACCTTC

J: TRBJ1-1
size: .
D: .
V: TRBV2
length: 14
CDR3: CANEWYGFYTEAFF
DNA: TGTGCCAACGAGTGGTATGGATTCTACACTGAAGCTTTCTTT

J: TRBJ2-7
size: many
D: TRBD2
V: TRBV6-2/TRBV6-3
length: 15
CDR3: CASSVLAGVVYEQYF
DNA: TGTGCCAGCAGTGTCCTAGCGGGAGTGGTCTACGAGCAGTACTTC

J: TRBJ2-2
size: .
D: .
V: TRBV12-3/TRBV12-4
length: 13
CDR3: CASSYGDREELFF
DNA: TGTGCCAGCAGCTACGGGGACCGCGAGGAGCTGTTTTTT

J: TRBJ2-2
size: medium-sized
D: TRBD2
V: TRBV6-1
length: 15
CDR3: CASSELAGDTGELFF
DNA: TGTGCCAGCAGTGAACTAGCGGGAGACACCGGGGAGCTGTTTTTT

J: TRBJ2-1
size: .
D: .
V: TRBV6-5
length: 17
CDR3: CASSYPLLGDSSFEQFF
DNA: TGTGCCAGCAGTTACCCCCTTTTGGGGGATTCTAGTTTTGAGCAGTTCTTC

J: TRBJ2-3
size: .
D: TRBD2
V: TRBV9
length: 15
CDR3: CASSETSAGADTQYF
DNA: TGTGCCAGCAGCGAAACTAGCGCAGGAGCAGATACGCAGTATTTT

J: TRBJ1-1
size: few
D: TRBD1
V: TRBV18
length: 16
CDR3: CASSPQDREWSTEAFF
DNA: TGTGCCAGCTCACCCCAGGACAGGGAATGGAGCACTGAAGCTTTCTTT

J: TRBJ2-3
size: .
D: .
V: TRBV27
length: 16
CDR3: CASSLWFGGTPDTQYF
DNA: TGTGCCAGCAGTTTATGGTTTGGGGGGACCCCAGATACGCAGTATTTT

J: TRBJ2-1
size: .
D: TRBD2
V: TRBV11-2
length: 15
CDR3: CASSPPSGGNNEQFF
DNA: TGTGCCAGCAGTCCCCCTAGCGGGGGGAACAATGAGCAGTTCTTC

J: TRBJ2-7
size: .
D: TRBD2
V: TRBV5-1
length: 15
CDR3: CASSWETSGFYEQYF
DNA: TGCGCCAGCAGCTGGGAGACTAGCGGATTTTACGAGCAGTACTTC

J: TRBJ2-4
size: .
D: .
V: TRBV18
length: 13
CDR3: CASSPGPQNIQYF
DNA: TGTGCCAGCTCACCGGGACCGCAAAACATTCAGTACTTC

J: TRBJ2-7
size: few
D: TRBD2
V: TRBV28
length: 13
CDR3: CASRLADSYEQYF
DNA: TGTGCCAGCCGGCTAGCGGATTCCTACGAGCAGTACTTC

J: TRBJ2-3
size: few
D: .
V: TRBV4-1
length: 19
CDR3: CASSQNLELWAGTTDTQYF
DNA: TGCGCCAGCAGCCAAAACCTGGAATTGTGGGCGGGGACCACAGATACGCAGTATTTT

J: TRBJ2-7
size: .
D: TRBD2
V: TRBV11-1
length: 19
CDR3: CASSSFTPITSGSSYEQYF
DNA: TGTGCCAGCAGCTCCTTTACCCCGATCACTAGCGGGAGCTCCTACGAGCAGTACTTC

J: TRBJ1-3
size: few
D: .
V: TRBV7-2
length: 15
CDR3: CASSGNRDPGNTIYF
DNA: TGTGCCAGCAGCGGCAACAGGGATCCTGGAAACACCATATATTTT

J: TRBJ2-3
size: .
D: .
V: TRBV7-9
length: 16
CDR3: CASSSPRPSSTDTQYF
DNA: TGTGCCAGCAGCTCCCCCAGGCCGAGTAGCACAGATACGCAGTATTTT

J: TRBJ2-7
size: few
D: .
V: TRBV7-8
length: 16
CDR3: CASSLEQERLHYEQYF
DNA: TGTGCCAGCAGCTTAGAGCAGGAAAGACTGCACTACGAGCAGTACTTC

J: TRBJ1-1
size: .
D: TRBD1
V: TRBV20-1
length: 13
CDR3: CSARDQGDTEAFF
DNA: TGCAGTGCTAGAGATCAGGGGGACACTGAAGCTTTCTTT

J: TRBJ2-7
size: medium-sized
D: .
V: TRBV28
length: 17
CDR3: CASSFPTQAHSTYEQYF
DNA: TGTGCCAGCAGTTTCCCGACTCAGGCCCACAGCACCTACGAGCAGTACTTC

J: TRBJ2-3
size: .
D: .
V: TRBV6-2/TRBV6-3
length: 14
CDR3: CASSYSTGADTQYF
DNA: TGTGCCAGCAGTTACTCGACGGGAGCGGATACGCAGTATTTT

J: TRBJ1-2
size: .
D: TRBD1
V: TRBV7-6
length: 15
CDR3: CASSSRQGVSYGYTF
DNA: TGTGCCAGCAGCTCCAGACAGGGGGTTAGCTATGGCTACACCTTC

J: TRBJ1-1
size: .
D: .
V: TRBV7-9
length: 14
CDR3: CASSLEGRVPEAFF
DNA: TGTGCCAGCAGCTTAGAGGGAAGGGTCCCCGAAGCTTTCTTT

J: TRBJ2-7
size: .
D: TRBD1
V: TRBV6-1
length: 15
CDR3: CASSEAQGDSYEQYF
DNA: TGTGCCAGCAGTGAAGCGCAGGGGGACTCCTACGAGCAGTACTTC